The T cell receptor (beta chain) under discussion was sequenced for a study of vaccination and CD4 T cells after COVID-19 (dated by TCRdb to 2021 to 2024). General notes on the study: Six males and four females were included in the convalescent cohort, with two Hispanic individuals, seven Caucasians, two Asians and one multiracial person represented. Post-COVID blood samples were collected from convalescent patients a median of around 96 days after diagnosis, with a range of about 35 to 161 days. The spike-specific CD4+ TCR repertoire was compared before and after mRNA vaccination in fewer than eleven COVID-19 convalescent patients and several infection-naive healthy vaccine recipients. Participants got two doses of the Pfizer-BioNTech BNT162b2 vaccine (n=8) or two doses of the Moderna mRNA-1273 vaccine (n=2). Memory CD4+ T cell crossreactivity between SARS-CoV-2 and common cold coronavirus spike proteins was assessed at the TCR clonotype level in an earlier paper using these donors. Control cultures received a CEFX viral epitope pool as the positive control, an HIV-1 Nef peptide pool as the negative control, or no peptide. Culture stimuli were overlapping spike peptide pools from SARS-CoV-2 and from the common cold coronaviruses HCoV-NL63, HCoV-OC43 and HCoV-229E. Post-vaccine blood samples were taken a median of around 70 days after the second vaccine dose, with a range of roughly 14 to 241 days. Here is what the overall study found, with its caveats: In convalescent patients, a median around 83% of post-vaccine SARS-CoV-2-reactive clones were detected only after vaccination, and vaccine-specific priming was suggested by this finding. In convalescent patients, nearly all vaccine-specific clones (304 of 307) were found to be mono-reactive for SARS-CoV-2 spike rather than cross-reactive with common cold coronaviruses. An increase in the median number of SARS-CoV-2-reactive clonotypes from approximately 20 after infection to 35 to 40 after vaccination was observed, but the change was not found to be significant. The number of convalescent patients in the study was relatively small, and the study did not examine early timepoints following natural infection.

This specimen's treatment or condition label, interpreted: roughly 10-day PBMC culture with coronavirus spike peptide pools or control peptides (ViraFEST assay). CD4+ T cells from unexposed donors were collected before the COVID-19 pandemic (2011-2018). The study used the ViraFEST assay, which expanded antigen-specific T cells with peptide pools and then identified expanded clonotypes by TCR sequencing. PBMCs were cultured at roughly 2 million per well in IMDM supplemented with roughly 5% human AB serum and about 9.5 IU/ml IL-2, with roughly 9.5 ug/ml peptide pools added. Half of the culture medium was replaced with fresh IL-2-containing medium on days 3 and 7. After about nine days of culture, CD4+ T cells were isolated by negative selection with the EasySep CD4+ T cell isolation kit. As cell numbers permitted, CD4+ T cells from unexposed donors were tested for reactivity to SARS-CoV-2 S and N and to four common cold coronavirus spike pools. Ficoll-Paque Plus gradient centrifugation was used to isolate PBMCs from whole blood, and the isolated PBMCs were then either used fresh or cryopreserved at -140C. Triplicate wells were generally used for each culture condition. The leukapheresis product for the unexposed donors was obtained through commercial purchase.

The protocol used for the library was PCR. At the Johns Hopkins FTIC core, DNA from the cultured CD4+ T cells underwent TCR sequencing with the Oncomine TCR Beta short-read assay. The QIAamp micro DNA kit was used to extract genomic DNA from the cultured CD4+ T cells. Oncomine TCR Beta libraries from cultured CD4+ T cells were pooled with unique dual indexes and sequenced on an Illumina iSeq 100. For the original study's pipeline: Non-productive sequences were filtered out, and CDR3s that did not start with C, did not end with F or W, or were shorter than 7 amino acids were discarded. Antigen-specific clonotypes were identified with the MANAFEST web application by comparing peptide-stimulated wells with reference and other culture wells. Positive clones required FDR below 0.05, an odds ratio above 5, and productive frequency above 0.1% in at least two of three replicate wells. A clonotype was classed as cross-reactive if the clonotype showed significant expansion both in SARS-CoV-2 spike wells and in at least one common cold coronavirus spike condition. Levenshtein distances (stringdist) and unrooted phylogenetic trees (ape) in R version 3.6.1 were used to assess CDR3 homology. The public reads were reanalyzed by TCRdb: fastp trimming at Q25, MiXCR alignment, in-frame beta chains only. One record per CDR3 amino acid sequence lists the most common genes and DNA. It is TCRdb's table, rather than the study itself, that gives the V and J calls and clone size. The sample data list thousands of distinct CDR3 sequences, and more than 45% of these were observed just once. The ten largest clones capture more than 30% of the sample.

The germline V end is reduced by 5 bases and the J end by 1 base; junction bases left unmatched: 15. From the cysteine through the phenylalanine, the CDR3 covers 21 amino acids. Only the CDR3 part of the read is kept: 63 bases, read in frame from the first base. CDR1 and CDR2, per the germline V gene (reference sequence), are LNHDA and SQIVND. This clonotype was picked up one time. Its cognate antigen has yet to be identified. Base qualities are missing; no much larger clone stands one base away. On its own, one read is weak support. This receptor chain uses TRBV19 and TRBJ2-4; 15 bases in the middle match TRBD2. The receptor was isolated from a human donor in good health. Input material: CD4+ T cells from blood, cultured in vitro. The sequence in DNA is TGTGCCAGTAGTTCTCACCTTGGACTAGCGGGAGGGCCAGGGGCCAAAAACATTCAGTACTTC. Its translation is CASSSHLGLAGGPGAKNIQYF.